One and the same sample provided the 9 T cell receptor beta chains below, sequenced in a study of T cell responses to AZD1222 COVID-19 vaccine. Profiling relied on immunoSEQ multiplex PCR, and the TCRdb table lists in-frame clones only, not all of them. The repertoire holds 150,000 to 190,000 clones, 90% seen once, with roughly 1.6% in the top ten. The sample consisted of peripheral blood, taken 28 days after the second AZD1222 dose. The receptors were sampled from an adult who received the AZD1222 COVID-19 vaccine.

The rearrangement links TRBV27 to TRBJ1-4; no reliable D call. With 3 bases removed from V and 0 bases from J, the gap between germline ends came to 17 bases. CDR1 and CDR2 (germline): MNHEY, SMNVEV (reference sequence). This CDR3 is 18 amino acids long. This CDR3 reads CASSFRLIAGATNEKLFF. The CDR3 DNA is TGTGCCAGCAGTTTTCGCCTTATAGCGGGAGCAACTAATGAAAAACTGTTTTTT.

V usage is TRBV2 and J usage is TRBJ2-1, with 16 nucleotides matching TRBD2. This CDR3 spans 14 amino acids. The junction had 1 base not matched to a gene; V was cut back by 6 bases and J by 8 bases. The germline V gene encodes CDR1 SNHLY and CDR2 FYNNEI. In nucleotides, the CDR3 is TGTGCCAGCAGGGGACTAGCGGGAGGGGATGAGCAGTTCTTC. Its protein is CASRGLAGGDEQFF.

This clone was counted a few times. This chain uses TRBV4-1 with TRBJ1-2; D is undetermined. V lost 1 base and J lost 7, with 13 bases in between. This CDR3 has 14 residues. Per germline, CDR1 MGHRA and CDR2 YSYEKL. This CDR3 reads CASSQVLGRGGYTF. DNA of the CDR3: TGCGCCAGCAGCCAAGTTCTAGGACGGGGTGGCTACACCTTC.

The chain links TRBV12-3 or TRBV12-4 to TRBJ2-1; D is unclear. The CDR3 extends over 12 amino acids. The ends were cut back, 5 bases at V and 6 bases at J, with 8 bases in the middle. CDR3 nucleotides: TGTGCCAGCAGTATCAGGCGCAATGAGCAGTTCTTC. Its translation: CASSIRRNEQFF.

This chain connects TRBV5-5 to TRBJ1-4, with 9 bases fitting TRBD1. V was clipped by 4 bases and J by 5 bases; unmatched bases: 6. The germline CDR1 and CDR2 sequences are SGHKS and YYEKEE (reference sequence). The CDR3 extends over 15 amino acids. Here the CDR3 reads CASSPWDRDNEKLFF. CDR3 bases: TGTGCCAGCAGCCCCTGGGACAGGGACAATGAAAAACTGTTTTTT.

This chain connects TRBV28 to TRBJ2-1; D is unclear. In germline, CDR1 is MDHEN, CDR2 SYDVKM. V dropped 8 bases and J dropped 7 bases, with 12 bases sitting between them. The CDR3 contains 12 residues. CDR3 amino acids: CASLDPENEQFF. CDR3 DNA sequence: TGTGCCAGCTTAGACCCTGAGAATGAGCAGTTCTTC. The whole variable domain, remainder taken from reference TRBV28 and TRBJ2-1, is DVKVTQSSRYLVKRTGEKVFLECVQDMDHENMFWYRQDPGLGLRLIYFSYDVKMKEKGDIPEGYSVSREKKERFSLILESASTNQTSMYLCASLDPENEQFFGPGTRLTVL.

This clone is categorized as medium-sized. The V and J genes are TRBV7-2 and TRBJ2-2; 12 bases line up with TRBD2. The CDR3 is 18 amino acids. V trimming: 3 bases; J trimming: 7 bases; junction bases outside the gene matches: 12. Germline CDR1 SGHTA, CDR2 FQGNSA. For the CDR3, the DNA is TGTGCCAGCAGCTTGGTAAGAAGACTAGCGGGGGCCGGCGGGGAGCTGTTTTTT. Translating it yields CASSLVRRLAGAGGELFF.

J is TRBJ2-1 and V is TRBV5-5, with D possibly TRBD2 on 6 matching bases. Germline assignment: CDR1 SGHKS and CDR2 YYEKEE (reference sequence). V was shortened by 0 bases and J by 4 bases, with 17 bases between the two germline ends. The CDR3 is 17 amino acids. CDR3 amino acids: CASSLGGTRGKYNEQFF. CDR3 DNA: TGTGCCAGCAGCTTGGGTGGGACGCGGGGCAAATACAATGAGCAGTTCTTC.

The chain joins TRBV5-4 to TRBJ1-1; D gene uncertain. Trimming pared 4 bases from V and 8 bases from J, leaving 15 bases between. Per germline, CDR1 SGHNT and CDR2 YYREEE (reference sequence). This CDR3 has 13 residues. The CDR3 sequence is CASSPGLSGEAFF. For the CDR3, the DNA is TGTGCCAGCAGCCCGGGTCTTTCGGGCGAAGCTTTCTTT.